The entry below describes one T cell receptor beta chain. Its binding antigen is unknown. No quality values exist for individual bases; no much larger clone is one base distant. Sample time point, as interpreted from the label and publication: baseline before first vaccination. Samples from vaccinated people were obtained from the UK trials COV001 and COV002, which included a single-blind randomized controlled phase 2/3 trial of AZD1222 (ChAdOx1 nCoV-19) in healthy adults. Trial participant PBMC samples were collected at day 0 and day 28 after the second dose for TCRbeta chain sequencing. This entry is derived from a study of T cell responses to AZD1222 COVID-19 vaccine listed by TCRdb under 2021. About the study as a whole: AZD1222 recipients given second doses at about 4 weeks or at about 12 weeks were pooled, since spike-specific TCR depth and breadth were not found to differ between the two schedules. Trial participants were enrolled into age subgroups of 18-55, 56-69 and 70-plus years, which contained roughly 140, 27 and 60 TCR-sequenced participants, respectively. TCR sequencing covered 230 to 250 trial participants: nearly 210 given two doses of AZD1222 and about 26 given two doses of MenACWY control vaccine. Points the paper makes about the study in general: Nearly half of unique spike-specific TCRs reportedly recognized epitopes outside regions mutated in the B.1.351 and B.1.1.7 variants. No day 14 peak-response samples were available, so repertoires were characterized only after the peak T cell response. Only 5 to 7 AZD1222 recipients were SARS-CoV-2 seropositive at baseline, limiting conclusions about previously exposed vaccinees. In the small 56-69-year group, the increase in depth fell short of significance, most likely because of low power. Spike-specific TCR breadth and depth rose significantly after two AZD1222 doses compared with day 0 and with MenACWY recipients. The vaccine-associated CD4 TCRs covered the entire spike protein, and the dominant responses fell in regions 160-218 and 743-854. Most participants were white British and females outnumbered males, and the authors suggested that clonal diversity may have been underestimated.

V and J are trimmed by 4 bases and 6 bases, and the gene matches miss 14 bases of the junction. From its cysteine to its phenylalanine, the CDR3 spans 17 amino acids. Of the read, only the CDR3 DNA is kept; its 51 bases are in frame from base 1. From the germline V gene, CDR1 is SGHDT and CDR2 is YYEEEE. The CDR3 regions of human TCRbeta chains were analyzed by immunosequencing. On the study's bioinformatics: Repertoire TCRs were matched against a reference library of SARS-CoV-2-specific TCRs generated with the MIRA antigen-specificity platform. Breadth was defined as the fraction of unique TCRs that were SARS-CoV-2-associated. Depth was defined as the fraction of total T cells that were SARS-CoV-2-associated. Using the MIRA data, each spike-specific TCR was assigned both to the spike region to which the TCR was reactive and to a CD4 or CD8 class. Log10-transformed breadth and depth values were compared by one-way ANOVA with Sidak's multiple comparisons tests. This immuneACCESS table, as held by TCRdb, lists in-frame sequences with V and J called but not all clones. Of the missing ones, under half trace to an unresolved V gene in checked studies; the others have no known cause. Clone size and the V and J calls come from that table; the DNA yielded D and trimming. The sample records 150,000 to 200,000 clones, roughly 90% of which are singletons. The top ten hold about 2.5% of the sample.

The rearranged chain carries TRBV5-6 and TRBJ2-1, and TRBD1 aligns with 9 junction nucleotides. This clonotype was sampled from an adult in good health. Sequenced here: peripheral blood, sampled on day 0 of AZD1222 vaccination. CDR3 protein: CASSRSWGTGIPNEQFF. In nucleotides, the sequence is TGTGCCAGCAGCCGCAGTTGGGGGACAGGGATCCCCAATGAGCAGTTCTTC. The reference TRBV5-6 and TRBJ2-1 proteins fill in what lies around the CDR3, so the full variable domain reads DAGVTQSPTHLIKTRGQQVTLRCSPKSGHDTVSWYQQALGQGPQFIFQYYEEEERQRGNFPDRFSGHQFPNYSSELNVNALLLGDSALYLCASSRSWGTGIPNEQFFGPGTRLTVL.